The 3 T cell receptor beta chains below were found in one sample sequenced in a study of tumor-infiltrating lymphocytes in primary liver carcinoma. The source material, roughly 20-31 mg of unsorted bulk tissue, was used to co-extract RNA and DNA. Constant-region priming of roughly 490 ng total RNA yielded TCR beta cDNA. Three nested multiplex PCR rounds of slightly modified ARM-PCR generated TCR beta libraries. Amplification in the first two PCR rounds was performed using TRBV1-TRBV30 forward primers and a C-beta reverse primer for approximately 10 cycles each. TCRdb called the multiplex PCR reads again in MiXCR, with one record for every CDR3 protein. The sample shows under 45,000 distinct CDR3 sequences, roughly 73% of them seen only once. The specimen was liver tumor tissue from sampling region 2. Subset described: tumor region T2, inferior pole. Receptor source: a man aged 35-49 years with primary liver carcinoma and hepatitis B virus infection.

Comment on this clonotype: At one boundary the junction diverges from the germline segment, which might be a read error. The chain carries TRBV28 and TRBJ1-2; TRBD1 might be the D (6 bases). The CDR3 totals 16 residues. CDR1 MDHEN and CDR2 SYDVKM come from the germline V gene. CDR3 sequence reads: CASNELQGRGNYGYNF. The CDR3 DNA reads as TGTGCCAGCAACGAGCTTCAGGGGCGTGGGAACTATGGCTACAACTTC.

This chain's CDR3 is CSVRISGRGFLSEQFF. The CDR3 bases are TGCAGCGTTAGGATTAGTGGGAGAGGATTTTTGAGTGAGCAGTTCTTC. The J gene is TRBJ2-1, the V gene TRBV29-1, with D possibly TRBD2 on 5 matching bases. Trimming stripped 5 bases from V and 9 bases from J, with 26 bases between. There are 16 residues in the CDR3. CDR1 is SQVTM and CDR2 is ANQGSEA in the germline V gene.

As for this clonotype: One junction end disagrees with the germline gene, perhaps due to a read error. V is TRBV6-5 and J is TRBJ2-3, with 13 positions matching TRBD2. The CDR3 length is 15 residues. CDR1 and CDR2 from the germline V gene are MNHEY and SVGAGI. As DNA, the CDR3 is TGTGTCAGCAGCCCAGGACTAGCGGGAGCAGATACGCAGTATTTT. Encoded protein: CVSSPGLAGADTQYF.